One sample yielded the 14 T cell receptor beta chains listed below, sequenced in a study of blood T cells in healthy people across ages. A second about 7 to 12 cycle PCR used barcoded and J-beta primers. TCRdb re-called the 5' RACE reads with MiXCR, one entry per CDR3 protein. The sample shows around 670,000 distinct CDR3 sequences, less than 35% of them seen only once. The sequenced sample consisted of blood. These receptors all stem from a woman of 80 years or more in good health.

This clonotype was seen more than once but under ten times. The chain uses TRBV5-1 and TRBJ2-5; a weak D match, TRBD2 (6 bases). Germline values: CDR1 SGHRS, CDR2 YFSETQ. This CDR3 has 16 amino acids. Trimming took 4 bases from V and 11 from J, leaving 27 bases between them. CDR3 residues: CASSIVGGENYNEQYF. Written as DNA, the CDR3 is TGCGCCAGCAGCATTGTTGGCGGGGAGAACTACAATGAGCAGTACTTC.

The sample holds many counts of this clonotype. This rearrangement joins TRBV20-1 to TRBJ1-1; D gene uncertain. This CDR3 is 13 amino acids long. CDR1 and CDR2 (germline): DFQATT, SNEGSKA (reference sequence). The ends were cut back, 0 bases at V and 2 bases at J, with 7 bases in the middle. CDR3 residues: CSAREGINTEAFF. CDR3 bases: TGCAGTGCTAGAGAGGGGATAAACACTGAAGCTTTCTTT.

Comments on this clonotype: One base away lies a much larger clone, so this may be a sequencing read error. The chain combines TRBV5-1 with TRBJ2-7, with 9 nucleotides matching TRBD1. Germline V lookup: CDR1 SGHRS, CDR2 YFSETQ. The CDR3 length is 15 residues. V shed 0 bases and J 5 bases; nucleotides not matched to a gene: 6. DNA of the CDR3: TGCGCCAGCAGCTTGGGGGGACAGGGATTGAACGAGCAGTACTTC. Encoded protein: CASSLGGQGLNEQYF.

This clonotype was observed a single time. The V call is TRBV7-9, the J call TRBJ2-5; TRBD2 matches at 8 bases. Germline lookup yields CDR1 SEHNR and CDR2 FQNEAQ (reference sequence). The CDR3 runs 16 residues. V shed 4 bases and J 1 base; nucleotides not matched to a gene: 8. The chain's CDR3 is CASSSSGTRVQETQYF. DNA for the CDR3: TGTGCCAGCAGCTCCTCCGGGACTAGGGTCCAAGAGACCCAGTACTTC.

Comments on this clonotype: A read error is possible here, since a much larger clone lies one base away. The rearrangement links TRBV30 to TRBJ2-7, with a tentative D call TRBD1 (6 bases). The ends were cut back, 0 bases at V and 6 bases at J, with 12 bases in the middle. Germline V gene data show CDR1 as GTSNPN and CDR2 as SVGIG (reference sequence). The CDR3 sequence is 13 residues long. Here the CDR3 DNA reads TGTGCCTGGAGTGTATCCAGGGGCGGCGAGCAGTACTTC. It codes for CAWSVSRGGEQYF.

The chain is built from TRBV5-6 and TRBJ1-2; 11 nucleotides align to TRBD1. The CDR3 has 15 amino acids. J gave up 7 bases and V 3 bases, and 8 bases lay outside the gene matches. CDR1 and CDR2 (germline): SGHDT, YYEEEE. CDR3 nucleotide sequence: TGTGCCAGCAGCTCAACCGTGGACAGGGGGCCTGGCTACACCTTC. It is translated as CASSSTVDRGPGYTF.

This clonotype came up many times. The chain carries TRBV5-6 and TRBJ1-2; unclear D gene. Germline CDR1 and CDR2: SGHDT and YYEEEE. V dropped 0 bases and J dropped 8 bases, with 17 bases sitting between them. The CDR3 runs to 15 residues. In nucleotides, the CDR3 is TGTGCCAGCAGCTTGGGATTTGACGGGGTGGAGGGCTACACCTTC. This codes for CASSLGFDGVEGYTF.

This clonotype has only a few counts. This chain uses TRBV11-2 with TRBJ1-2; D is possibly TRBD1 (6 bases). V was shortened by 3 bases and J by 4 bases, with 18 bases between the two germline ends. Per the germline V gene, CDR1 is SGHAT and CDR2 is FQNNGV. This CDR3 has 16 amino acids. The CDR3, as DNA: TGTGCCAGCAGCTTTGGCCCACAGGGCCGCCGCTATGGCTACACCTTC. This translates into CASSFGPQGRRYGYTF.

In this sample, this clonotype turned up a few times. The chain has TRBV9 and TRBJ1-1; D not certain. The length of the CDR3 is 14 residues. Germline CDR1 and CDR2: SGDLS and YYNGEE. V lost 0 bases, J lost 4 bases, and 10 bases lay in between. The CDR3 sequence is CASSVGGRTTEAFF. CDR3 nucleotides: TGTGCCAGCAGCGTAGGGGGTAGGACCACTGAAGCTTTCTTT.

Notes on this clonotype: A much bigger clone sits one base away, suggesting this may be a read error. V usage is TRBV3-1 and J usage is TRBJ2-7; TRBD1 is a possible D gene (5 bases). This CDR3 has 12 residues. The ends were cut back, 6 bases at V and 10 bases at J, with 16 bases in the middle. Germline V gene lookup returns CDR1 LGHDT and CDR2 YNNKEL (reference sequence). In nucleotides, the CDR3 is TGTGCCAGCAGACGCTTTCCGGACACCCAGTACTTC. As protein: CASRRFPDTQYF.

This clonotype came up a few times. The V and J genes are TRBV20-1 and TRBJ2-1; D is perhaps TRBD1 or TRBD2 (6 bases each). The last part of the DNA fits TRBJ2-7 better; the J call may be wrong. CDR1 is DFQATT, CDR2 SNEGSKA, per germline (reference sequence). This CDR3 is built from 14 residues. The CDR3 is CSQEGGASDNEQYF. DNA for the CDR3: TGCAGCCAAGAGGGGGGAGCTTCCGACAATGAGCAGTACTTC.

This clonotype was observed many times. The chain is built from TRBV4-2 and TRBJ2-4, with 7 bases matching TRBD2. V was clipped by 5 bases and J by 5 bases; unmatched bases: 30. Germline V gives CDR1 LGHNA, CDR2 YNFKEQ. The length of the CDR3 is 22 residues. The CDR3 DNA reads TGTGCCAGCAGCTCGCAAGTCGTGCCGGGGGGACTGAGGAGGTCTGGCGAAAACATTCAGTACTTC. Residues: CASSSQVVPGGLRRSGENIQYF.

Ten or more counts support this clonotype. This sequence joins TRBV6-2 or TRBV6-3 and TRBJ1-5; 11 bases match TRBD1. V shed 11 bases and J 6 bases; nucleotides not matched to a gene: 6. Germline CDR1 MNHEY, CDR2 SVGEGT. This CDR3 has 13 amino acids. This CDR3 reads CAGGQGVRQPQHF. CDR3 DNA sequence: TGTGCCGGGGGACAGGGGGTGCGTCAGCCCCAGCATTTT.

The table lists this clonotype with many counts. The chain carries TRBV10-3 and TRBJ2-7, with D tentatively TRBD1 or TRBD2 (5 bases each). The CDR3 contains 19 residues. In germline, CDR1 is ENHRY, CDR2 SYGVKD. V lost 3 bases, J lost 2 bases, and 26 bases lay in between. CDR3 residues: CAISDSRSSGALTTYEQYF. The DNA of the CDR3 is TGTGCCATCAGTGATTCGAGGTCGTCCGGGGCATTAACTACCTACGAGCAGTACTTC.